This T cell receptor beta chain derives from a study of T-cell reconstitution after alpha-beta-depleted transplantation in children. Findings and caveats of the study: At the one-year point after transplant, T-cell counts and TCRbeta diversity were found to come mostly from T cells that had been newly produced.

A note on this clonotype: The antigen is not known.

This sample's TCRbeta library carried unique molecular identifier barcodes. One entry per CDR3 protein results from TCRdb running MiXCR on the PCR reads. The sample holds approximately 500,000 distinct CDR3 sequences; 8% to 11% are singletons and the top ten take 2% to 2.5%. Trimming removed 0 bases from V and 1 base from J; junction bases left unmatched: 5. Germline V gives CDR1 SGDLS, CDR2 YYNGEE. The CDR3 contains 16 residues. This chain links TRBV9 with TRBJ2-5; 8 bases fit TRBD2. This sequence originates from a child aged 2 to 10 with inherited bone marrow failure, due to receive a stem cell transplant. The material sequenced was PBMCs, taken before TCRalphabeta/CD19-depleted stem cell transplant. The CDR3 coding sequence is TGTGCCAGCAGCGTAGTAAGCGGGGGCCGCCAAGAGACCCAGTACTTC. Translated, it gives CASSVVSGGRQETQYF.